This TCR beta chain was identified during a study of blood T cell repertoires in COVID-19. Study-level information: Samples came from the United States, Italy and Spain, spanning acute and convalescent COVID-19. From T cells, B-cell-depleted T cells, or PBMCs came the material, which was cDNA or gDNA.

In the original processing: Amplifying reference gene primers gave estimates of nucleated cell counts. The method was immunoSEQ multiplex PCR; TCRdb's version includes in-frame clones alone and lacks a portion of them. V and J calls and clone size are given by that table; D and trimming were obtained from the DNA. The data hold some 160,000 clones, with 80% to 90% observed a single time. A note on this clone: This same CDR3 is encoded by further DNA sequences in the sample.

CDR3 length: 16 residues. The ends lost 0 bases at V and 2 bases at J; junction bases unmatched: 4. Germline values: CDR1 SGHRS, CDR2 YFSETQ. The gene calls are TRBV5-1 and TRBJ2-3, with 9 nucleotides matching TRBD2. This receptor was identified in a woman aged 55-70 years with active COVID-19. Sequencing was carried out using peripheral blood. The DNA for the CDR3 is TGCGCCAGCAGCTTGGCGACTAGCGGAAACACAGATACGCAGTATTTT. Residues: CASSLATSGNTDTQYF.